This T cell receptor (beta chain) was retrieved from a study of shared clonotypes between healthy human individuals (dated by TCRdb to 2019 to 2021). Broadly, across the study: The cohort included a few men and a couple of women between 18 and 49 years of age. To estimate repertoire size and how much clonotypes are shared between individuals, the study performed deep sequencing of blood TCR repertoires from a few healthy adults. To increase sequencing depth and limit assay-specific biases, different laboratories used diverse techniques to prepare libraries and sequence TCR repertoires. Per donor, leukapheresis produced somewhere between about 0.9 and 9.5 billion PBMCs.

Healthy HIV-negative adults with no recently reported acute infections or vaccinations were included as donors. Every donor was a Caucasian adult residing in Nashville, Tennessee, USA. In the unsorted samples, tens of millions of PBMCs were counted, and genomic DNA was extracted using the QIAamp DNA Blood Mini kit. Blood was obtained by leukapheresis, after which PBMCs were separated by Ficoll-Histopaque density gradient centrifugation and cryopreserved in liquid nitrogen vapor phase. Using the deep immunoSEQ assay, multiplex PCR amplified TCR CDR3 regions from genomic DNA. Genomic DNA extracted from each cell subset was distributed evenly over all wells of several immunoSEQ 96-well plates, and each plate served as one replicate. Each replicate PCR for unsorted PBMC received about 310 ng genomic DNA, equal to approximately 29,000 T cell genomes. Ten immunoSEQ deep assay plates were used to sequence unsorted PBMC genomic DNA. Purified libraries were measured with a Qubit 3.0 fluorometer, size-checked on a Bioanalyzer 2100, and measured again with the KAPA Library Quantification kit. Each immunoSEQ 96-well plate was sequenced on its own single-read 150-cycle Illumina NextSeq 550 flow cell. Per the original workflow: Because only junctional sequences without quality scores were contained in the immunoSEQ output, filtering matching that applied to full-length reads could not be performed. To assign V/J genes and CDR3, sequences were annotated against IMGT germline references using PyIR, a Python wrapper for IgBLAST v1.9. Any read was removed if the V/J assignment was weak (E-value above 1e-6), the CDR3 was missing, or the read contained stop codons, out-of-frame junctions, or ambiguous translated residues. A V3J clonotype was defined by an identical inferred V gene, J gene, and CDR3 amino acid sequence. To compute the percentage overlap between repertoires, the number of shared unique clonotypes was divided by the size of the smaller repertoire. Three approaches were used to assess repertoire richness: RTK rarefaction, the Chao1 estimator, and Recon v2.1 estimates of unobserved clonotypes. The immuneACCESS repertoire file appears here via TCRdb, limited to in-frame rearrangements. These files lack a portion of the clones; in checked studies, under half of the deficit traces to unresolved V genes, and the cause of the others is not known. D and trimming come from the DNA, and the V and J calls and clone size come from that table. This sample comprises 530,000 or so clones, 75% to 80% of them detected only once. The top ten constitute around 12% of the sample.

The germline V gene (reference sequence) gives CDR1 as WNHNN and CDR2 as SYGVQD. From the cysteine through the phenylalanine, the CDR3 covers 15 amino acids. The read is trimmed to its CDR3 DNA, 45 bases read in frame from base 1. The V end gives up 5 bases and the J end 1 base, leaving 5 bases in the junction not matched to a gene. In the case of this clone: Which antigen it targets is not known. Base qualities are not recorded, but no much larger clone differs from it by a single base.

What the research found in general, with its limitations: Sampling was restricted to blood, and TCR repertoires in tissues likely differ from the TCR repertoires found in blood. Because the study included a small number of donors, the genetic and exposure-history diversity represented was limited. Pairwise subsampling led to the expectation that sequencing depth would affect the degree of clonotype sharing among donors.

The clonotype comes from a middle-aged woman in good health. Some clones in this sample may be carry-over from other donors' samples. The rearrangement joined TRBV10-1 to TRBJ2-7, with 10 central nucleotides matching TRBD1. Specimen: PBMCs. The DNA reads TGCGCCAGCAGTAAGACAGGGGGCTCGTCCTACGAGCAGTACTTC. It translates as CASSKTGGSSYEQYF.